The 20 T cell receptor beta chains given below trace back to one sample, sequenced in a study of liver allograft versus peripheral blood T cells. Study-level background: Recipients' peripheral blood supplied the T cell receptor repertoires against which those in transplanted livers were compared.

TCRdb ran MiXCR on the reads and lists one entry per CDR3 protein. The data show some 8,500 distinct CDR3 sequences, about 15% seen once. These receptors were collected from a human patient who had a liver transplant. Some T cells may have originated in the graft donor.

The V gene is TRBV28, the J gene TRBJ2-7, with TRBD1 matching 7 bases. CDR1 and CDR2 from the germline V gene are MDHEN and SYDVKM. Trimming removed 7 bases from V and 2 bases from J; junction bases left unmatched: 8. This CDR3 contains 14 residues. CDR3 DNA sequence: TGTGCCAGCATGCGCGACAGGGCTACCTACGAGCAGTACTTC. This translates into CASMRDRATYEQYF.

This clonotype is medium-sized (0.01 to 0.1%) by share. V and J are TRBV28 and TRBJ2-2, with TRBD2 as a possible D gene (5 bases). This CDR3 is 14 amino acids long. V dropped 7 bases and J dropped 5 bases, with 14 bases sitting between them. Germline CDR1 reads MDHEN; CDR2 reads SYDVKM. CDR3 sequence (DNA): TGTGCCAGCACTAAGGGAGTTCTGACCGGGGAGCTGTTTTTT. This encodes CASTKGVLTGELFF.

This clonotype rates as medium-sized. The V and J genes are TRBV24-1 and TRBJ2-2; perhaps TRBD1 as D (5 bases). Trimming shortened V by 1 base and J by 4 bases, and 9 bases separated the two germline ends. Germline loops: CDR1 KGHDR, CDR2 SFDVKD. The CDR3 covers 15 residues. The CDR3 region has the DNA TGTGCCACCAGTGATTTCAAAAGGGGCACCGGGGAGCTGTTTTTT. Protein: CATSDFKRGTGELFF.

The chain joins TRBV20-1 to TRBJ1-5, with 8 bases matching TRBD1. V shed 1 base and J 5 bases; nucleotides not matched to a gene: 4. The length of the CDR3 is 14 residues. Germline CDR1 reads DFQATT; CDR2 reads SNEGSKA (reference sequence). CDR3 bases: TGCAGTGCTAGAGCGGGACAGGTTGATCAGCCCCAGCATTTT. Translating gives CSARAGQVDQPQHF.

By sample share, this clonotype is medium-sized (0.01 to 0.1%). The chain combines TRBV7-2 with TRBJ2-1, with 11 bases fitting TRBD1. This CDR3 has 14 residues. The J segment lost 7 bases and the V segment lost 3 bases, leaving 2 bases of the junction unmatched. Per the germline V gene, CDR1 is SGHTA and CDR2 is FQGNSA. DNA of the CDR3: TGTGCCAGCAGCTTGGACAGGGGGCTTAATGAGCAGTTCTTC. Its translation: CASSLDRGLNEQFF.

The rearrangement uses TRBV28 and TRBJ1-2; D is undetermined. The CDR3 is made up of 11 amino acids. V lost 10 bases and J 3 bases, leaving 9 bases between the germline ends. Germline V CDR1 and CDR2: MDHEN, SYDVKM. CDR3 bases: TGTGCCACGCAGAATGACTATGGCTACACCTTC. This codes for CATQNDYGYTF.

This clonotype ranks as medium-sized. V usage is TRBV6-6 and J usage is TRBJ1-2, with no clear D. The V and J ends lost 7 bases and 6 bases respectively, with 12 bases between them. The CDR3 covers 12 residues. Per the germline V gene, CDR1 is MNHNY and CDR2 is SVGAGI (reference sequence). The CDR3 region is CASNKDAHGYTF. In DNA form, the CDR3 reads TGTGCCAGCAATAAGGACGCTCATGGCTACACCTTC.

In its sample, this clonotype was seen a few times. The chain links TRBV12-3 or TRBV12-4 to TRBJ1-1, with TRBD1 matching 10 bases. The V and J ends lost 3 bases and 0 bases, in that order; junction bases with no gene match: 4. The CDR3 has 16 amino acids. The CDR3 DNA sequence: TGTGCCAGCAGTTTTGGGACAGGGGCAATGAACACTGAAGCTTTCTTT. Translation: CASSFGTGAMNTEAFF.

By proportion, this clonotype is medium-sized (0.01 to 0.1%). This chain connects TRBV24-1 to TRBJ2-1; 8 nucleotides match TRBD1. The CDR3 runs to 17 residues. Germline lookup yields CDR1 KGHDR and CDR2 SFDVKD. Losses at the gene ends were 4 bases for V and 2 bases for J; bases not matched to a gene: 9. Here the CDR3 reads CATSDMGQAGTYNEQFF. The CDR3 DNA reads TGTGCCACCAGTGACATGGGACAGGCGGGTACCTACAATGAGCAGTTCTTC.

This clonotype was seen a handful of times. The gene calls are TRBV12-3 or TRBV12-4 and TRBJ1-1; D remains ambiguous. This CDR3 comprises 13 residues. V gave up 3 bases and J gave up 2 bases, with 7 bases separating them. CDR3 coding DNA: TGTGCCAGCAGTTTTGGGGAAAACACTGAAGCTTTCTTT. Its translation: CASSFGENTEAFF.

V gene TRBV9 combines with J gene TRBJ2-1, with 8 bases identical to TRBD2. The germline V gene has CDR1 SGDLS and CDR2 YYNGEE. The junction had 2 bases not matched to a gene; V was cut back by 0 bases and J by 0 bases. The CDR3 is 16 residues long. DNA of the CDR3: TGTGCCAGCAGCGTAGTAGCGGGGAGCTCCTACAATGAGCAGTTCTTC. Its protein is CASSVVAGSSYNEQFF. Together with reference TRBV9 and TRBJ2-1, the CDR3 gives the full variable domain: DSGVTQTPKHLITATGQRVTLRCSPRSGDLSVYWYQQSLDQGLQFLIQYYNGEERAKGNILERFSAQQFPDLHSELNLSSLELGDSALYFCASSVVAGSSYNEQFFGPGTRLTVL.

By sample fraction, this clonotype is medium-sized. CDR3 protein: CASTSFGSGNTIYF. The CDR3 nucleotides are TGTGCCAGCACTTCTTTCGGCTCTGGAAACACCATATATTTT. The rearrangement links TRBV6-5 to TRBJ1-3; D is undetermined. CDR1 is MNHEY and CDR2 is SVGAGI in the germline V gene. The length of the CDR3 is 14 residues. V dropped 7 bases and J dropped 0 bases, with 10 bases sitting between them.

This clonotype is medium-sized (0.01 to 0.1%) by share. This chain joins TRBV30 and TRBJ1-1; D unresolved. Looked up from germline, CDR1 is GTSNPN and CDR2 is SVGIG (reference sequence). V lost 6 bases to trimming and J lost 5 bases, with 16 bases between them. The CDR3 is made up of 13 amino acids. CDR3 region: CACPGPDSTEAFF. CDR3 sequence (DNA): TGTGCCTGCCCGGGTCCGGATAGTACTGAAGCTTTCTTT.

This clonotype was observed many times. The chain has TRBV12-3 or TRBV12-4 and TRBJ1-3, with D possibly matching TRBD1 (5 bases). The length of the CDR3 is 16 residues. V lost 10 bases to trimming and J lost 0 bases, with 19 bases between them. The CDR3 nucleotides are TGTGCCACCTCGAGCCGGAGTGGGACCTCTGGAAACACCATATATTTT. It is translated as CATSSRSGTSGNTIYF.

This clonotype is deemed medium-sized (0.01 to 0.1%). This chain joins TRBV28 and TRBJ1-4; possibly TRBD1 for D (5 bases). V dropped 5 bases and J dropped 7 bases, with 17 bases sitting between them. The CDR3 covers 15 residues. Per the germline V gene, CDR1 is MDHEN and CDR2 is SYDVKM. The CDR3 DNA follows: TGTGCCAGCAGTCCTATGAAGCAGGGCCCTGAAAAACTGTTTTTT. It codes for CASSPMKQGPEKLFF.

By its share, this clonotype is medium-sized. J is TRBJ1-6 and V is TRBV15; D remains ambiguous. This CDR3 has 13 residues. Per the germline V gene, CDR1 is LNHNV and CDR2 is YYDKDF (reference sequence). V was cut by 4 bases and J by 7 bases, with 8 bases left in between. This chain's CDR3 is CATSTRLNSPLHF. The DNA of the CDR3 is TGTGCCACCAGCACTCGGCTAAATTCACCCCTCCACTTT.

Note on this clonotype: Just one base apart from a much larger clone, this may be a read error. The chain employs TRBV30 and TRBJ2-7; D is possibly TRBD1 (6 bases). Germline-derived CDR1 and CDR2 are GTSNPN and SVGIG (reference sequence). The CDR3 is 14 amino acids. The V gene lost 0 bases and the J gene lost 6 bases, with 15 bases spanning the gap. CDR3 DNA sequence: TGTGCCTGGAGTGTTAAGGGGACATCCGGCGAGCAGTACTTC. Its translation is CAWSVKGTSGEQYF.

In nucleotides, the CDR3 is TGCAGTGCTAGAGATAGAAGGGGGGGAGAGACCCAGTACTTC. Encoded protein: CSARDRRGGETQYF. The chain is built from TRBV20-1 and TRBJ2-5; TRBD2 might be the D (7 bases). The germline V gene has CDR1 DFQATT and CDR2 SNEGSKA (reference sequence). V shed 0 bases and J shed 4 bases, with 12 bases lying between them. The CDR3 consists of 14 residues.

This rearrangement joins TRBV7-2 to TRBJ2-5; D is tentatively TRBD1 or TRBD2 (6 bases each). The V and J ends lost 5 bases and 4 bases respectively, with 17 bases between them. This CDR3 is 15 amino acids long. Germline V CDR1 and CDR2: SGHTA, FQGNSA. CDR3: CASSNRVGGGETQYF. CDR3 DNA sequence: TGTGCCAGCAGCAACCGGGTGGGGGGCGGAGAGACCCAGTACTTC.

This clonotype rates as medium-sized (0.01 to 0.1%). The CDR3 protein is CASSLVTGSNSPLHF. CDR3 nucleotides: TGTGCCAGTAGCCTTGTCACAGGGTCTAATTCACCCCTCCACTTT. This sequence joins TRBV19 and TRBJ1-6; perhaps TRBD1 as D (6 bases). The CDR3 runs to 15 residues. V was cut by 6 bases and J by 6 bases, with 15 bases left in between. Per the germline V gene, CDR1 is LNHDA and CDR2 is SQIVND (reference sequence).